A selection of T cell receptor beta chains follows, all from one sample in a study of CD8+ T cells in alopecia areata. Profiling relied on immunoSEQ multiplex PCR, and the TCRdb table lists in-frame clones only, not all of them. The sample shows 130,000 to 150,000 clones, 82% of them seen only once. Sequenced material: CD8+ T cells sorted from blood, taken at week 4, from a patient treated with tofacitinib. These receptors came from a human donor with alopecia areata. The CDR3 runs from the conserved cysteine through the conserved F or W. Fields, in order: J gene, clone size, V gene, CDR3 length, D gene, CDR3 DNA, CDR3 protein. A D gene is named only where the DNA matches it firmly. Clone size, where shown, is once, few, many, or a class for clones that have expanded.

j_gene: TRBJ2-2
abundance: once
v_gene: TRBV4-3
len: 18
d_gene: TRBD2
CDR3nt: TGCGCCAGCAGCCAAGATTTCGAGGGAACTAGCGCCGCCGGGGAGCTGTTTTTT
CDR3aa: CASSQDFEGTSAAGELFF

j_gene: TRBJ1-5
abundance: once
v_gene: TRBV5-8
len: 13
d_gene: NA
CDR3nt: TGTGCCAGCAGCTTAGGCAGCAATCAGCCCCAGCATTTT
CDR3aa: CASSLGSNQPQHF

j_gene: TRBJ1-1
abundance: once
v_gene: TRBV5-4
len: 14
d_gene: NA
CDR3nt: TGTGCCAGCAGCTTGCCAGACGGGCCCACTGAAGCTTTCTTT
CDR3aa: CASSLPDGPTEAFF

j_gene: TRBJ1-5
abundance: NA
v_gene: TRBV27
len: 14
d_gene: TRBD1
CDR3nt: TGTGCCAGCAAACTGACAGGGGGCAATCAGCCCCAGCATTTT
CDR3aa: CASKLTGGNQPQHF

j_gene: TRBJ2-7
abundance: once
v_gene: TRBV4-1
len: 14
d_gene: NA
CDR3nt: TGCGCCAGCAGCCAAGATCTGGGGCTTCGGGAGCAGTACTTC
CDR3aa: CASSQDLGLREQYF

j_gene: TRBJ1-5
abundance: NA
v_gene: TRBV27
len: 14
d_gene: TRBD1
CDR3nt: TGTGCCACCCGTCAGGGGGCCAGCAATCAGCCCCAGCATTTT
CDR3aa: CATRQGASNQPQHF

j_gene: TRBJ1-1
abundance: NA
v_gene: TRBV7-9
len: 16
d_gene: NA
CDR3nt: TGTGCCAGCGTTATCACAACAGGGAAGCTGAACACTGAAGCTTTCTTT
CDR3aa: CASVITTGKLNTEAFF

j_gene: TRBJ2-2
abundance: NA
v_gene: TRBV9
len: 13
d_gene: NA
CDR3nt: TGTGCCAGCAGCGTAGGGGGGACCGGGGAGCTGTTTTTT
CDR3aa: CASSVGGTGELFF

j_gene: TRBJ2-2
abundance: many
v_gene: TRBV4-3
len: 13
d_gene: NA
CDR3nt: TGCGCCAGCAGCCAAGCCCCTTTCGGGGAGCTGTTTTTT
CDR3aa: CASSQAPFGELFF

j_gene: TRBJ2-7
abundance: NA
v_gene: TRBV9
len: 16
d_gene: TRBD1
CDR3nt: TGTGCCAGCAGCGTATCGCCGGGACAGGGAACCTACGAGCAGTACTTC
CDR3aa: CASSVSPGQGTYEQYF

j_gene: TRBJ2-3
abundance: NA
v_gene: TRBV7-8
len: 13
d_gene: NA
CDR3nt: TGTGCCAGCGCGCCCTACTCGACAGATACGCAGTATTTT
CDR3aa: CASAPYSTDTQYF

j_gene: TRBJ2-1
abundance: NA
v_gene: TRBV6-5
len: 16
d_gene: TRBD1
CDR3nt: TGTGCCAGCAGTTACGTGGGACAGGGGGCGCGGAATGAGCAGTTCTTC
CDR3aa: CASSYVGQGARNEQFF

j_gene: TRBJ2-7
abundance: NA
v_gene: TRBV4-1
len: 11
d_gene: NA
CDR3nt: TGCGCCAGCAGCCAAGGTCCCTCCTGGTACTTC
CDR3aa: CASSQGPSWYF

j_gene: TRBJ2-7
abundance: NA
v_gene: TRBV15
len: 15
d_gene: NA
CDR3nt: TGTGCCACCAGCAGAGAAGCCGGGAACCCCTACGAGCAGTACTTC
CDR3aa: CATSREAGNPYEQYF

j_gene: TRBJ1-1
abundance: NA
v_gene: TRBV5-6
len: 15
d_gene: NA
CDR3nt: TGTGCCAGCAGCGTGGGACGGCTCATGAACACTGAAGCTTTCTTT
CDR3aa: CASSVGRLMNTEAFF

j_gene: TRBJ1-6
abundance: NA
v_gene: TRBV4-1
len: 14
d_gene: TRBD1
CDR3nt: TGCGCCAGCAGCCAACACAGGGGTAATTCACCCCTCCACTTT
CDR3aa: CASSQHRGNSPLHF

j_gene: TRBJ2-5
abundance: NA
v_gene: TRBV5-5
len: 17
d_gene: TRBD2
CDR3nt: TGTGCCAGCAGCCTGACTAGCGGGGGGCCCAGGAGAGAGACCCAGTACTTC
CDR3aa: CASSLTSGGPRRETQYF

j_gene: TRBJ1-1
abundance: NA
v_gene: TRBV29-1
len: 13
d_gene: TRBD1
CDR3nt: TGCAGCGTTGTGACAGGGGGAGGCACTGAGGCTTTCTTT
CDR3aa: CSVVTGGGTEAFF

j_gene: TRBJ1-6
abundance: NA
v_gene: TRBV7-2
len: 17
d_gene: TRBD1
CDR3nt: TGTGCCAGCAGCTCGTACAGGGGGGAATCCTATAATTCACCCCTCCACTTT
CDR3aa: CASSSYRGESYNSPLHF

j_gene: TRBJ2-1
abundance: few
v_gene: TRBV12-5
len: 16
d_gene: TRBD2
CDR3nt: TGTGCTAGTGGTTTGCTCCTAGCGGGGGAATACAATGAGCAGTTCTTC
CDR3aa: CASGLLLAGEYNEQFF

j_gene: TRBJ2-1
abundance: NA
v_gene: TRBV5-1
len: 12
d_gene: NA
CDR3nt: TGCGCCAGCAGCTTGTATAAGGATGAGCAGTTCTTC
CDR3aa: CASSLYKDEQFF

j_gene: TRBJ2-5
abundance: NA
v_gene: TRBV20-1
len: 11
d_gene: NA
CDR3nt: TGCAGTGCTAGAGCCGGACTGGGGATCCACTTC
CDR3aa: CSARAGLGIHF

j_gene: TRBJ2-7
abundance: NA
v_gene: TRBV6-5
len: 14
d_gene: NA
CDR3nt: TGTGCCAGCAGTTACAGCGACAGACTTTACGAGCAGTACTTC
CDR3aa: CASSYSDRLYEQYF

j_gene: TRBJ2-3
abundance: NA
v_gene: TRBV7-2
len: 16
d_gene: TRBD2
CDR3nt: TGTGCCAGCAGCTTAGCGCGTGCGGGGGGCACAGATACGCAGTATTTT
CDR3aa: CASSLARAGGTDTQYF

j_gene: TRBJ2-5
abundance: NA
v_gene: TRBV6-1
len: 15
d_gene: NA
CDR3nt: TGTGCCAGCAGAGGGTTAGCTCTCCGGGGGGAGACCCAGTACTTC
CDR3aa: CASRGLALRGETQYF

j_gene: TRBJ2-3
abundance: NA
v_gene: TRBV2
len: 16
d_gene: NA
CDR3nt: TGTGCTACTCCCTATAGCGGAGAGACTAGCACAGATACGCAGTATTTT
CDR3aa: CATPYSGETSTDTQYF

j_gene: TRBJ2-5
abundance: NA
v_gene: TRBV27
len: 16
d_gene: NA
CDR3nt: TGTGCCAGCAGACCAGTCCGGGGGGCCTACTATGAGACCCAGTACTTC
CDR3aa: CASRPVRGAYYETQYF

j_gene: TRBJ2-3
abundance: NA
v_gene: TRBV7-2
len: 15
d_gene: TRBD2
CDR3nt: TGTGCCAGCAGCCACAGTAGCGGGCGCACAGATACGCAGTATTTT
CDR3aa: CASSHSSGRTDTQYF

j_gene: TRBJ2-7
abundance: once
v_gene: TRBV4-1
len: 18
d_gene: TRBD1
CDR3nt: TGCGCCAGCAGCCAAGAAGGGTTTAGGGGACAGAGCTCCTACGAGCAGTACTTC
CDR3aa: CASSQEGFRGQSSYEQYF

j_gene: TRBJ1-2
abundance: NA
v_gene: TRBV29-1
len: 12
d_gene: NA
CDR3nt: TGCAGCGTTGAAGATGCAGGGCCTGGCTACACCTTC
CDR3aa: CSVEDAGPGYTF

j_gene: TRBJ2-4
abundance: NA
v_gene: TRBV7-9
len: 15
d_gene: NA
CDR3nt: TGTGCCAGCAGCTTAGGTCTAGGACTAAAAAACATTCAGTACTTC
CDR3aa: CASSLGLGLKNIQYF

j_gene: TRBJ2-3
abundance: NA
v_gene: TRBV29-1
len: 12
d_gene: NA
CDR3nt: TGCAGCGAGGGGATTGGCACAGATACGCAGTATTTT
CDR3aa: CSEGIGTDTQYF

j_gene: TRBJ2-5
abundance: once
v_gene: TRBV6-5
len: 15
d_gene: NA
CDR3nt: TGTGCCAGCAGTTACTCCTGGACGGACGGGGAGACCCAGTACTTC
CDR3aa: CASSYSWTDGETQYF

j_gene: TRBJ2-2
abundance: NA
v_gene: TRBV29-1
len: 14
d_gene: TRBD1
CDR3nt: TGCAGCGCGAAGGAAGGGGGCGTTGCGGGGGAGCTGTTTTTT
CDR3aa: CSAKEGGVAGELFF

j_gene: TRBJ2-5
abundance: NA
v_gene: TRBV7-9
len: 13
d_gene: NA
CDR3nt: TGTGCCAGCAGCCCCCCCAACGAAGAGACCCAGTACTTC
CDR3aa: CASSPPNEETQYF

j_gene: TRBJ2-1
abundance: NA
v_gene: TRBV29-1
len: 15
d_gene: TRBD2
CDR3nt: TGCAGCGTTCAAGGGACTAGCGGGGGGACCAATGAGCAGTTCTTC
CDR3aa: CSVQGTSGGTNEQFF

j_gene: TRBJ2-4
abundance: NA
v_gene: TRBV4-1
len: 14
d_gene: TRBD1
CDR3nt: TGCGCCAGCAGCCAAGGGGACAGGGTTGACATTCAGTACTTC
CDR3aa: CASSQGDRVDIQYF

j_gene: TRBJ2-7
abundance: once
v_gene: TRBV7-2
len: 15
d_gene: TRBD2
CDR3nt: TGTGCCAGCAGAGAACGCGGGGGGAGTCCCCACGAGCAGTACTTC
CDR3aa: CASRERGGSPHEQYF

j_gene: TRBJ1-1
abundance: NA
v_gene: TRBV6-5
len: 12
d_gene: NA
CDR3nt: TGTGCCAGCAGTTCCATGGACACTGAAGCTTTCTTT
CDR3aa: CASSSMDTEAFF

j_gene: TRBJ2-1
abundance: NA
v_gene: TRBV4-1
len: 17
d_gene: TRBD2
CDR3nt: TGCGCCAGCAGCCACATAAGCGGGGGCCCTTCCTACAATGAGCAGTTCTTC
CDR3aa: CASSHISGGPSYNEQFF

j_gene: TRBJ2-3
abundance: NA
v_gene: TRBV7-9
len: 15
d_gene: NA
CDR3nt: TGTGCCAGCAGCTTAGGCGCAGGCGACACAGATACGCAGTATTTT
CDR3aa: CASSLGAGDTDTQYF

j_gene: TRBJ2-3
abundance: once
v_gene: TRBV11-2
len: 19
d_gene: TRBD1
CDR3nt: TGTGCCAGCAGCTTAGCCCGGAGGTTTGAGACAGGGGTCACAGATACGCAGTATTTT
CDR3aa: CASSLARRFETGVTDTQYF

j_gene: TRBJ1-3
abundance: NA
v_gene: TRBV13
len: 14
d_gene: NA
CDR3nt: TGTGCCAGCAGCCATTATTCTACTGGAAACACCATATATTTT
CDR3aa: CASSHYSTGNTIYF

j_gene: TRBJ2-3
abundance: NA
v_gene: TRBV30
len: 13
d_gene: TRBD2
CDR3nt: TGTGCCTCCCTAGCGGACAGCACAGATACGCAGTATTTT
CDR3aa: CASLADSTDTQYF

j_gene: TRBJ2-5
abundance: NA
v_gene: TRBV5-1
len: 16
d_gene: NA
CDR3nt: TGCGCCAGCAGCCCTGGCGTAGACGCAGACCAAGAGACCCAGTACTTC
CDR3aa: CASSPGVDADQETQYF

j_gene: TRBJ2-7
abundance: NA
v_gene: TRBV18
len: 17
d_gene: NA
CDR3nt: TGTGCCAGCTCACCAGGAGTAACAGGGATAAGGGGCTACGAGCAGTACTTC
CDR3aa: CASSPGVTGIRGYEQYF

j_gene: TRBJ2-2
abundance: NA
v_gene: TRBV7-9
len: 13
d_gene: NA
CDR3nt: TGTGCCAGCAGCTATGACATAACCGGGGAGCTGTTTTTT
CDR3aa: CASSYDITGELFF

j_gene: TRBJ2-1
abundance: medium-sized
v_gene: TRBV19
len: 12
d_gene: NA
CDR3nt: TGTGCCAGTAGCTGGGGGGCCAATGAGCAGTTCTTC
CDR3aa: CASSWGANEQFF

j_gene: TRBJ1-2
abundance: few
v_gene: TRBV29-1
len: 13
d_gene: NA
CDR3nt: TGCAGCGTTGAGGTGGGACGTGACTATGGCTACACCTTC
CDR3aa: CSVEVGRDYGYTF

j_gene: TRBJ2-5
abundance: NA
v_gene: TRBV7-9
len: 14
d_gene: NA
CDR3nt: TGTGCCAGCAGCAATGACATACTACAAGAGACCCAGTACTTC
CDR3aa: CASSNDILQETQYF

j_gene: TRBJ1-4
abundance: NA
v_gene: TRBV4-3
len: 16
d_gene: NA
CDR3nt: TGCGCCAGCAGCCAAGCACGAGCTGGGGCTCGGGAAAAACTGTTTTTT
CDR3aa: CASSQARAGAREKLFF

j_gene: TRBJ2-7
abundance: NA
v_gene: TRBV6-1
len: 11
d_gene: TRBD2
CDR3nt: TGTGCCAGCTCGGGAGGGATCGAGCAGTACTTC
CDR3aa: CASSGGIEQYF

j_gene: TRBJ2-1
abundance: NA
v_gene: TRBV12-5
len: 12
d_gene: NA
CDR3nt: TGTGCTAGTGGTTTGTCCCTAGATGAGCAGTTCTTC
CDR3aa: CASGLSLDEQFF